Listed below are T cell receptor beta chains from one sample, sequenced in a study of T-cell reconstitution after alpha-beta-depleted transplantation in children. TCRdb itself ran the PCR reads through MiXCR, one entry per CDR3 protein. The table lists around 600,000 distinct CDR3 sequences, around 23% of them singletons. Sequencing was performed on PBMCs, mostly from graft donor cells, taken 360 days after TCRalphabeta/CD19-depleted stem cell transplant. All receptors come from a boy under two years old who had a stem cell transplant for acute myeloid leukemia, so the T cells may come from the graft donor. Each CDR3 is given with its conserved first and last residue. The D gene is left open where the match is weak. Rows may omit the clone size; those that give it use once, few, many or a size class.

clone size | J gene | D gene | V gene | CDR3 protein | CDR3 DNA
many | TRBJ2-5 | TRBD2 | TRBV12-3/TRBV12-4 | CASSLSGTRGPGETQYF | TGTGCCAGCAGTTTGAGCGGGACTAGGGGTCCAGGGGAGACCCAGTACTTC
few | TRBJ1-2 | TRBD1 | TRBV7-2 | CASSPGTGPLYGYTF | TGTGCCAGCAGCCCGGGGACAGGTCCTCTCTATGGCTACACCTTC
NA | TRBJ1-2 | NA | TRBV20-1 | CSAPADNYGYTF | TGCAGTGCTCCGGCCGATAACTATGGCTACACCTTC
many | TRBJ2-2 | NA | TRBV4-1 | CASSHADGELFF | TGCGCCAGCAGCCATGCGGACGGGGAGCTGTTTTTT
many | TRBJ2-5 | NA | TRBV29-1 | CSVVEVPWGVQETQYF | TGCAGCGTGGTCGAGGTGCCATGGGGGGTCCAAGAGACCCAGTACTTC
NA | TRBJ1-1 | NA | TRBV6-5 | CASSYSKRSKTEAFF | TGTGCCAGCAGTTACTCGAAAAGGAGTAAGACTGAAGCTTTCTTT
NA | TRBJ2-5 | TRBD1 | TRBV6-5 | CASSYSTAGQGVETQYF | TGTGCCAGCAGTTACTCGACGGCGGGACAGGGAGTAGAGACCCAGTACTTC
few | TRBJ2-2 | NA | TRBV2 | CASSVLDQNTGELFF | TGTGCCAGCAGCGTCTTGGACCAAAACACCGGGGAGCTGTTTTTT
NA | TRBJ2-4 | NA | TRBV7-9 | CASSIGVLAKNIQYF | TGTGCCAGCTCCATAGGAGTTCTAGCCAAAAACATTCAGTACTTC
NA | TRBJ2-1 | NA | TRBV25-1 | CASSADGVSYNEQFF | TGTGCCAGCAGCGCCGATGGGGTATCCTACAATGAGCAGTTCTTC
NA | TRBJ2-2 | TRBD1 | TRBV12-3/TRBV12-4 | CASTSGTGKGAGELFF | TGTGCCAGCACCTCGGGGACAGGGAAAGGGGCCGGGGAGCTGTTTTTT
NA | TRBJ2-3 | NA | TRBV29-1 | CSVQDTDRQYF | TGCAGCGTACAGGACACAGATAGGCAGTATTTT
many | TRBJ2-1 | NA | TRBV14 | CASSQVWSVPSSYNEQFF | TGTGCCAGCAGCCAAGTTTGGTCTGTCCCTAGTAGCTACAATGAGCAGTTCTTC
NA | TRBJ2-2 | TRBD2 | TRBV7-2 | CASRTSGLAAGELFF | TGTGCCAGCCGGACCTCAGGACTAGCGGCCGGGGAGCTGTTTTTT
NA | TRBJ2-5 | NA | TRBV29-1 | CGVRQTQETQYF | TGCGGCGTTCGGCAGACACAAGAGACCCAGTACTTC
many | TRBJ2-5 | TRBD2 | TRBV28 | CASSFGTSGGIDQETQYF | TGTGCCAGCAGTTTCGGGACTAGCGGGGGAATTGATCAAGAGACCCAGTACTTC
NA | TRBJ1-1 | TRBD1 | TRBV5-6 | CASSLGQGAFMNTEAFF | TGTGCCAGCAGCTTGGGACAGGGGGCATTCATGAACACTGAAGCTTTCTTT
NA | TRBJ2-5 | NA | TRBV2 | CASSDGMQETQYF | TGTGCCAGCAGTGATGGGATGCAAGAGACCCAGTACTTC